The 10 T cell receptor beta chains below were found in one sample sequenced in a study of blood T cell repertoires in COVID-19 (TCRdb year 2020). Libraries came from the immunoSEQ multiplex PCR assay. TCRdb provides this immuneACCESS table in a form limited to in-frame rearrangements. Some clones are lacking; in checked studies, under half of them reflect an unresolved V gene, and why the rest are absent is not known. In all, the sample holds under 75,000 clones, and 84% of those were seen once. The ten largest clonotypes hold 15% to 20% of the sample. Sequenced: peripheral blood. The source of these receptors is a man aged 60 to 75 with COVID-19, enrolled during active disease.

V is TRBV20-1 and J is TRBJ2-7; D gene ambiguous. Trimming shortened V by 3 bases and J by 6 bases, and 9 bases separated the two germline ends. The CDR3 totals 11 residues. From germline, CDR1 is DFQATT and CDR2 SNEGSKA (reference sequence). The CDR3 sequence is CSASDQREQYF. As DNA, the CDR3 is TGCAGTGCTAGCGACCAGCGCGAGCAGTACTTC.

This clone was recorded once. This chain links TRBV2 with TRBJ1-3; D may be TRBD1 (5 bases). The CDR3 runs 16 residues. Trimming cost V 4 bases and J 0 bases, with 13 bases left between them. Looked up from germline, CDR1 is SNHLY and CDR2 is FYNNEI. DNA of the CDR3: TGTGCCAGCAGTGGGCTTGGGGCGAACTCTGGAAACACCATATATTTT. This translates into CASSGLGANSGNTIYF. The full variable domain, its missing parts supplied by reference TRBV2 and TRBJ1-3, is EPEVTQTPSHQVTQMGQEVILRCVPISNHLYFYWYRQILGQKVEFLVSFYNNEISEKSEIFDDQFSVERPDGSNFTLKIRSTKLEDSAMYFCASSGLGANSGNTIYFGEGSWLTVV.

This sequence joins TRBV9 and TRBJ2-7; perhaps TRBD2 as D (6 bases). Germline V CDR1 and CDR2: SGDLS, YYNGEE. Trimming removed 0 bases from V and 3 bases from J, with 16 bases in between. The CDR3 is 16 amino acids. The CDR3 spells CASSVGSGQEGYEQYF. The CDR3 DNA follows: TGTGCCAGCAGCGTAGGCAGCGGGCAGGAAGGCTACGAGCAGTACTTC.

The chain combines TRBV5-5 with TRBJ1-5; no reliable D call. CDR1 is SGHKS and CDR2 is YYEKEE in the germline V gene (reference sequence). CDR3 length: 13 residues. Deletions cut 2 bases from V and 1 base from J, with 4 bases between. The CDR3: CASSLASNQPQHF. CDR3 DNA: TGTGCCAGCAGCTTAGCCAGCAATCAGCCCCAGCATTTT.

This chain connects TRBV1 to TRBJ1-5; TRBD1, the table's D call, was not compared with the DNA. TRBV1 is designated a pseudogene. CDR3 length: 16 amino acids. The CDR3 reads CTVTGGEGGWWQPQHF. The DNA of the CDR3 is TGCACCGTAACAGGGGGCGAGGGTGGTTGGTGGCAGCCCCAGCATTTT.

This clone appeared a single time. The chain links TRBV4-2 to TRBJ2-7, with D possibly TRBD2 on 6 matching bases. This CDR3 is 15 amino acids long. Per germline, CDR1 LGHNA and CDR2 YNFKEQ. V was cut by 0 bases and J by 5 bases, with 14 bases left in between. The CDR3 coding sequence is TGTGCCAGCAGCCAAGACGGGAGAGATGTCGACGAGCAGTACTTC. It yields the protein CASSQDGRDVDEQYF.

The chain employs TRBV2 and TRBJ1-5, with TRBD1 matching over 7 bases. This CDR3 spans 15 amino acids. Germline CDR1 reads SNHLY; CDR2 reads FYNNEI. The V gene end was trimmed by 6 bases and the J gene end by 3 bases; junction bases not matched to a gene: 8. DNA for the CDR3: TGTGCCAGCAGCGAACAGGGGACCTTCAATCAGCCCCAGCATTTT. This translates into CASSEQGTFNQPQHF.

The rearrangement links TRBV29-1 to TRBJ1-2; 8 bases fit TRBD1. The junction had 5 bases not matched to a gene; V was cut back by 4 bases and J by 4 bases. The CDR3 is made up of 13 amino acids. CDR1 is SQVTM, CDR2 ANQGSEA, per germline. Here the CDR3 reads CSVGRGLSYGYTF. The CDR3 DNA reads as TGCAGCGTTGGCAGGGGGCTATCCTATGGCTACACCTTC.

CDR3 bases: TGTGCCAGTAGTAGAACAGAATTTGAAGCCTACGAGCAGTACTTC. It specifies CASSRTEFEAYEQYF. The V call is TRBV19, the J call TRBJ2-7; D remains ambiguous. The germline V gene has CDR1 LNHDA and CDR2 SQIVND (reference sequence). This CDR3 is 15 amino acids long. Between the trimmed V and J ends, which lost 4 bases and 2 bases, there was a span of 15 bases.

The chain couples TRBV5-4 to TRBJ1-1; 8 nucleotides agree with TRBD1. V lost 2 bases to trimming and J lost 2 bases; unmatched junction nucleotides: 2. CDR3 length: 14 amino acids. CDR1 SGHNT and CDR2 YYREEE come from the germline V gene (reference sequence). In DNA form, the CDR3 reads TGTGCCAGCAGCTTCGACAGGGGAAACACTGAAGCTTTCTTT. It yields the protein CASSFDRGNTEAFF.